This T cell receptor (beta chain) stems from a study of T cell changes during pregnancy in multiple sclerosis. Per the germline V gene, CDR1 is MNHNS and CDR2 is SASEGT. The CDR3 sequence is 19 residues long. With 2 bases removed from V and 0 bases from J, the gap between germline ends came to 20 bases. Libraries were prepared by immunoSEQ multiplex PCR; TCRdb keeps only in-frame clonotypes and omits some of them. The data show fewer than 75,000 clones, under 95% seen once. This TCR was sampled from a female donor in good health, enrolled as a control in a pregnancy study. The gene calls are TRBV6-1 and TRBJ2-1; D remains ambiguous. The source material was peripheral blood, sampled after pregnancy. CDR3 bases: TGTGCCAGCAGTGAATACAGTCGAGAAGTGTCCCACTCCTACAATGAGCAGTTCTTC. Translating it yields CASSEYSREVSHSYNEQFF.